The subject of this entry is one TCR beta chain. The sample comes from a study of T cell changes during pregnancy in multiple sclerosis. This CDR3 spans 16 amino acids. V shed 5 bases and J 0 bases; nucleotides not matched to a gene: 10. The V gene's germline CDR1 is SEHNR and CDR2 FQNEAQ (reference sequence). Here immunoSEQ multiplex PCR was the method, and the copy in TCRdb shows in-frame clones only, minus some. Of around 64,000 clones in the sample, 85% to 95% were seen once. The sequence was collected from a female donor with multiple sclerosis, enrolled in a pregnancy study. The sample was CD8+ T cells from peripheral blood mononuclear cells, taken in the third trimester of pregnancy. This chain links TRBV7-9 with TRBJ2-7, with 7 positions matching TRBD1. CDR3: CASSPGTVNPSYEQYF. CDR3 DNA: TGTGCCAGCAGCCCAGGGACAGTCAACCCCTCCTACGAGCAGTACTTC.